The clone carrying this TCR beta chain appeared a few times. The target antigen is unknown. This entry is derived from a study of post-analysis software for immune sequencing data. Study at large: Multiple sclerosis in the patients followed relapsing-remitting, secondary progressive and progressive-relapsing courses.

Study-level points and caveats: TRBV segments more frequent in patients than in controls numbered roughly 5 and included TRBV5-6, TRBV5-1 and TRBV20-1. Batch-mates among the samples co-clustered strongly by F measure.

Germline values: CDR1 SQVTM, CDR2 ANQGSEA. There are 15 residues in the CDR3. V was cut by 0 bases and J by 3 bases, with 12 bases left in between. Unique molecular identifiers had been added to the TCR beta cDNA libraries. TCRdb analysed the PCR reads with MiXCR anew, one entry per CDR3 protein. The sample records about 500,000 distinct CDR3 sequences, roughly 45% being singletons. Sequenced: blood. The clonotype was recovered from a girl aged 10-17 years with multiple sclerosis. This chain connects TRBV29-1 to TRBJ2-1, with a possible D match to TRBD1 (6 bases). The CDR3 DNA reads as TGCAGCGTTGAAGATCCGCAGGGGCGCTACAATGAGCAGTTCTTC. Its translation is CSVEDPQGRYNEQFF.